The 23 T cell receptor beta chains below come from one sample, sequenced in a study of blood T cell repertoires in COVID-19 (dated by TCRdb to the early 2020s). The library was made by the immunoSEQ multiplex PCR assay. Sourced from immuneACCESS, this table was stored by TCRdb with only in-frame sequences that have V and J called. A share of the clones is absent; for the studies checked, an unresolved V gene accounts for under half, and the remainder has no known explanation. The sample yields some 170,000 clones; more than 65% were counted once. 12% to 15% of the sample is held by the ten biggest clonotypes. The material sequenced was PBMCs or T cells enriched from blood (not recorded which). These receptors were taken from a man aged 50 to 59 who had recovered from COVID-19.

The V and J genes are TRBV12-3 or TRBV12-4 and TRBJ1-2; D call uncertain. V gave up 3 bases and J gave up 3 bases, with 8 bases separating them. There are 13 residues in the CDR3. CDR3 nucleotide sequence: TGTGCCAGCAGTTTCAGTGGTGACTATGGCTACACCTTC. As protein: CASSFSGDYGYTF.

This clone was observed once. The chain recombines TRBV5-4 with TRBJ2-5; 10 bases are shared with TRBD2. The junction had 4 bases not matched to a gene; V was cut back by 4 bases and J by 1 base. CDR1 SGHNT and CDR2 YYREEE come from the germline V gene (reference sequence). This CDR3 is built from 15 residues. The DNA for the CDR3 is TGTGCCAGCAGCCCCAGGACTAGCGGCCAAGAGACCCAGTACTTC. This sequence encodes CASSPRTSGQETQYF.

The chain uses TRBV5-4 and TRBJ2-5; tentative D call: TRBD2 (6 bases). The CDR3 consists of 13 residues. V was pared by 4 bases and J by 2 bases, with 9 bases between. Germline-derived CDR1 and CDR2 are SGHNT and YYREEE (reference sequence). The CDR3: CASSPREQETQYF. DNA of the CDR3: TGTGCCAGCAGCCCCCGGGAGCAAGAGACCCAGTACTTC.

The CDR3 protein is CASSPLDSHYGYTF. The CDR3 DNA follows: TGTGCCAGCTCACCTCTGGACAGTCACTATGGCTACACCTTC. J is TRBJ1-2 and V is TRBV18; D is perhaps TRBD1 (6 bases). The CDR3 is 14 residues long. Trimming took 3 bases from V and 3 from J, leaving 11 bases between them. Germline V gene data show CDR1 as KGHSH and CDR2 as LQKENI.

The CDR3 protein is CASSLASRTGGPLHF. The CDR3 nucleotides read TGTGCCAGCAGCTTAGCGAGCAGGACAGGAGGACCCCTCCACTTT. The V gene is TRBV7-6, the J gene TRBJ1-6, with 7 bases that match TRBD1. This CDR3 spans 15 amino acids. J was trimmed by 12 bases and V by 0 bases; bases with no gene match: 8. Germline values: CDR1 SGHVS, CDR2 FNYEAQ.

The chain recombines TRBV30 with TRBJ2-5; perhaps TRBD1 as D (6 bases). The CDR3 extends over 13 amino acids. Deletions cut 3 bases from V and 6 bases from J, with 14 bases between. Germline CDR1 reads GTSNPN; CDR2 reads SVGIG (reference sequence). The CDR3 DNA is TGTGCCTGGAGCGCCAGGGGTCCGCAGACCCAGTACTTC. Protein: CAWSARGPQTQYF.

The V call is TRBV7-2, the J call TRBJ1-6; no clear D gene. V lost 1 base and J lost 7, with 11 bases in between. Germline CDR1 reads SGHTA; CDR2 reads FQGNSA. This CDR3 is built from 15 residues. Here the CDR3 DNA reads TGTGCCAGCAGCTTAGGCGGTACGTTCAATTCACCCCTCCACTTT. It codes for CASSLGGTFNSPLHF.

The genes are TRBV7-9 and TRBJ2-7, with 7 bases matching TRBD1. CDR1 is SEHNR and CDR2 is FQNEAQ in the germline V gene (reference sequence). The trim removed 5 bases at V and 3 bases at J, leaving 7 bases unmatched. CDR3 length: 14 amino acids. The CDR3 nucleotides read TGTGCCAGCAGCACCCGACAGGGTGGCTACGAGCAGTACTTC. Encoded protein: CASSTRQGGYEQYF.

This clone was counted many times. The junction differs from germline at one of its ends, possibly a read error. The chain combines TRBV27 with TRBJ2-2; unclear D gene. Germline CDR1 and CDR2: MNHEY and SMNVEV (reference sequence). CDR3 length: 15 residues. This CDR3 is CASSISFSNTGELFF. Written as DNA, the CDR3 is TGTGCCAGCAGTATATCATTCAGTAACACCGGGGAGCTGTTTTTT.

V usage is TRBV7-9 and J usage is TRBJ1-1; D is unresolved. Germline assignment: CDR1 SEHNR and CDR2 FQNEAQ (reference sequence). CDR3 length equals 14 residues. V dropped 1 base and J dropped 1 base, with 7 bases sitting between them. The DNA of the CDR3 is TGTGCCAGCAGCTTAGTAGCTGGGAACACTGAAGCTTTCTTT. Its protein is CASSLVAGNTEAFF.

The V gene is TRBV5-1, the J gene TRBJ1-2; 8 bases align to TRBD1. The CDR3 loop spans 14 amino acids. Trimming took 4 bases from V and 6 from J; bases not matched to a gene: 8. The V gene's germline CDR1 is SGHRS and CDR2 YFSETQ. CDR3 amino acids: CASSPDRGYDGYTF. In DNA, the CDR3 is TGCGCCAGCAGCCCAGACAGGGGATACGATGGCTACACCTTC.

The chain has TRBV7-8 and TRBJ2-7; 9 bases are shared with TRBD1. Germline trimming cut 4 bases from V and 0 bases from J; bases unmatched to any gene: 4. This CDR3 contains 15 residues. The V gene's germline CDR1 is SGHVS and CDR2 FQNEAQ. The CDR3 DNA is TGTGCCAGCAGCTGGAGACAGGGGGGCTCCTACGAGCAGTACTTC. It yields the protein CASSWRQGGSYEQYF.

CDR3 in amino acids: CASSFQQYSGNTIYF. The CDR3, as DNA: TGTGCCAGCAGCTTTCAACAATACTCTGGAAACACCATATATTTT. The V and J genes are TRBV11-2 and TRBJ1-3; D remains ambiguous. This CDR3 contains 15 residues. Looked up from germline, CDR1 is SGHAT and CDR2 is FQNNGV. The V gene lost 3 bases and the J gene lost 0 bases, with 9 bases spanning the gap. Together with reference TRBV11-2 and TRBJ1-3, the CDR3 gives the full variable domain: EAGVAQSPRYKIIEKRQSVAFWCNPISGHATLYWYQQILGQGPKLLIQFQNNGVVDDSQLPKDRFSAERLKGVDSTLKIQPAKLEDSAVYLCASSFQQYSGNTIYFGEGSWLTVV.

The chain uses TRBV19 and TRBJ2-5; 15 nucleotides agree with TRBD2. CDR3 length: 16 amino acids. Trimming cost V 6 bases and J 2 bases; bases outside gene matches: 4. Germline V gene lookup returns CDR1 LNHDA and CDR2 SQIVND (reference sequence). The CDR3 spells CASSLGLAGGQETQYF. The CDR3 bases are TGTGCCAGTAGCCTCGGACTAGCGGGGGGGCAAGAGACCCAGTACTTC.

This chain links TRBV28 with TRBJ2-2; weak D call: TRBD1 (5 bases). CDR3 length: 15 residues. Trimming shortened V by 3 bases and J by 0 bases, and 8 bases separated the two germline ends. Germline assignment: CDR1 MDHEN and CDR2 SYDVKM. The CDR3 region has the DNA TGTGCCAGCAGTTTTCAGGGCACGAACACCGGGGAGCTGTTTTTT. Translated, it gives CASSFQGTNTGELFF.

This rearrangement joins TRBV7-9 to TRBJ1-2; TRBD1 might be the D (6 bases). CDR1 and CDR2 (germline): SEHNR, FQNEAQ (reference sequence). The CDR3 is 13 amino acids. The V end was cut by 5 bases, the J end by 8 bases, with 15 bases between. CDR3 DNA sequence: TGTGCCAGCAGCCATGGACAGACCGAAGGCTACACCTTC. This gives the protein CASSHGQTEGYTF.

The genes are TRBV18 and TRBJ1-1; 10 bases align to TRBD1. Looked up from germline, CDR1 is KGHSH and CDR2 is LQKENI. The CDR3 has 15 residues. Losses at the gene ends were 6 bases for V and 0 bases for J; bases not matched to a gene: 4. CDR3 protein: CASSPDRGVNTEAFF. The CDR3 DNA is TGTGCCAGCTCTCCGGACAGGGGGGTGAACACTGAAGCTTTCTTT.

The chain couples TRBV7-2 to TRBJ2-3, with D hard to call. The CDR3 covers 13 residues. CDR1 and CDR2 from the germline V gene are SGHTA and FQGNSA. V gave up 2 bases and J gave up 2 bases, with 5 bases separating them. CDR3 region: CASSLSFTDTQYF. Written as DNA, the CDR3 is TGTGCCAGCAGCTTAAGCTTCACAGATACGCAGTATTTT.

The rearrangement joins TRBV11-2 to TRBJ2-5, with 8 positions matching TRBD1. The CDR3 covers 14 residues. The V gene's germline CDR1 is SGHAT and CDR2 FQNNGV. J gave up 5 bases and V 3 bases, and 5 bases lay outside the gene matches. The DNA of the CDR3 is TGTGCCAGCAGCTTTCAGGGGGCGAGGGAGACCCAGTACTTC. It is translated as CASSFQGARETQYF. The variable domain in full, completed from reference TRBV11-2 and TRBJ2-5, reads EAGVAQSPRYKIIEKRQSVAFWCNPISGHATLYWYQQILGQGPKLLIQFQNNGVVDDSQLPKDRFSAERLKGVDSTLKIQPAKLEDSAVYLCASSFQGARETQYFGPGTRLLVL.

The chain recombines TRBV10-3 with TRBJ1-3; D unclear. CDR1 and CDR2 (germline): ENHRY, SYGVKD. CDR3 size: 15 residues. Between the trimmed V and J ends, which lost 0 bases and 1 base, there was a span of 7 bases. CDR3 residues: CAISESGVSGNTIYF. The DNA for the CDR3 is TGTGCCATCAGTGAGTCGGGAGTATCTGGAAACACCATATATTTT.

The chain has TRBV5-8 and TRBJ1-5; 9 bases are shared with TRBD1. V lost 4 bases and J lost 4; bases outside the gene matches: 9. The CDR3 length is 16 residues. Germline values: CDR1 SGHTS, CDR2 YDEGEE. Here the CDR3 DNA reads TGTGCCAGCAGCGGCTCCGGGACAGGGCGAAATCAGCCCCAGCATTTT. This encodes CASSGSGTGRNQPQHF.

J is TRBJ1-1 and V is TRBV11-2; TRBD1 agrees at 11 bases. There are 17 residues in the CDR3. Germline CDR1 and CDR2: SGHAT and FQNNGV. V dropped 5 bases and J dropped 5; count of bases not matched to a gene: 13. CDR3 region: CASSQGLGQGVGTEAFF. CDR3 nucleotide sequence: TGTGCCAGCAGCCAGGGGTTGGGACAGGGGGTTGGGACTGAAGCTTTCTTT.

The V and J genes are TRBV28 and TRBJ2-1, with D tentatively TRBD2 (6 bases). The V and J ends lost 8 bases and 7 bases respectively, with 9 bases between them. The CDR3 runs 11 residues. Germline V lookup: CDR1 MDHEN, CDR2 SYDVKM. The CDR3 loop reads CASRGDNEQFF. CDR3 in DNA: TGTGCCAGCCGCGGGGATAATGAGCAGTTCTTC.